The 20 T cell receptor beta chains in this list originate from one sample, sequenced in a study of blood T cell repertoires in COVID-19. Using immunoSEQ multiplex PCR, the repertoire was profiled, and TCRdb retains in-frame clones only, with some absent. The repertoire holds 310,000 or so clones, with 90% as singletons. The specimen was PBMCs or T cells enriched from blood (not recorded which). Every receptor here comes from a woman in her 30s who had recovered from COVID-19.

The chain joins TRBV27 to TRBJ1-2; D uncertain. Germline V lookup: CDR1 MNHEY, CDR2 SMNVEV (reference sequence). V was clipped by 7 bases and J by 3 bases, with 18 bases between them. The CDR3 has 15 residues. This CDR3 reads CASTLRAGVYYGYTF. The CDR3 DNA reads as TGTGCCAGCACCCTGAGGGCAGGAGTATACTATGGCTACACCTTC.

The CDR3 DNA reads as TGTGCCAGCAGTTCGAGCGGTTCCTCCTACGAGCAGTACTTC. Translating gives CASSSSGSSYEQYF. The chain is built from TRBV6-5 and TRBJ2-7; tentatively, D is TRBD2 (5 bases). Trimming cost V 4 bases and J 0 bases, with 10 bases left between them. The germline CDR1 and CDR2 sequences are MNHEY and SVGAGI. The CDR3 has 14 amino acids.

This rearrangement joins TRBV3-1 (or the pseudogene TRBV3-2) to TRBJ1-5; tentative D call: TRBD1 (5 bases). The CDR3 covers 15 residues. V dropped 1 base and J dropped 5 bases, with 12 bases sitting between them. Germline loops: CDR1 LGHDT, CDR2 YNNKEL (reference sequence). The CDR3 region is CASSQALGGDQPQHF. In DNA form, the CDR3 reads TGTGCCAGCAGCCAAGCCCTGGGGGGGGATCAGCCCCAGCATTTT.

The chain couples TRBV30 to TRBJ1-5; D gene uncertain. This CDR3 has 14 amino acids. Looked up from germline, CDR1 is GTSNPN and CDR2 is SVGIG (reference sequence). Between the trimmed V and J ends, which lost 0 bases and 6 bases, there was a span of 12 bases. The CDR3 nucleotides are TGTGCCTGGAGTGTACCGGGGAATTCTCAGCCCCAGCATTTT. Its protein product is CAWSVPGNSQPQHF.

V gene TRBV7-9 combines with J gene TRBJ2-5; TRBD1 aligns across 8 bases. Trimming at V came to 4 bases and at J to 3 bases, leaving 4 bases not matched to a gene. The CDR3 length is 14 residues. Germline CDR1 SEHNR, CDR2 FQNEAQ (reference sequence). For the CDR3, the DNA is TGTGCCAGCAGCTACGGACAGGGTAAAGAGACCCAGTACTTC. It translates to CASSYGQGKETQYF.

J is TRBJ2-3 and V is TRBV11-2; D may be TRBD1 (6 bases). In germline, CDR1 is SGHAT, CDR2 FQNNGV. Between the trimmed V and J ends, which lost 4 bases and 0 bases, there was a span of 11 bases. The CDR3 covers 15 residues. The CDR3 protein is CASSSGTYSTDTQYF. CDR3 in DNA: TGTGCCAGCAGCTCCGGGACATATAGCACAGATACGCAGTATTTT. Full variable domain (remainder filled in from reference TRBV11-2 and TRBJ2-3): EAGVAQSPRYKIIEKRQSVAFWCNPISGHATLYWYQQILGQGPKLLIQFQNNGVVDDSQLPKDRFSAERLKGVDSTLKIQPAKLEDSAVYLCASSSGTYSTDTQYFGPGTRLTVL.

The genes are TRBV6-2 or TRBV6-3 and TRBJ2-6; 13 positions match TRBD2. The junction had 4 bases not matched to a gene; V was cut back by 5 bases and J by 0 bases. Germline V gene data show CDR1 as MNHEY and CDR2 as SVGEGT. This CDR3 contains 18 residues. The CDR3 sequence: CASSPRLAGGSGANVLTF. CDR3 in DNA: TGTGCCAGCAGTCCCAGACTAGCGGGGGGCTCTGGGGCCAACGTCCTGACTTTC.

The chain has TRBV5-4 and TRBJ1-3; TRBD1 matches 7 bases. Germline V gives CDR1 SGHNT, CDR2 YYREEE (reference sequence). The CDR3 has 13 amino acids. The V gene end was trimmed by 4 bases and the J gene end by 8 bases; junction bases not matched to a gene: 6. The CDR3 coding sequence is TGTGCCAGCAGCCCCGGGACAGTGGACACCATATATTTT. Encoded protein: CASSPGTVDTIYF.

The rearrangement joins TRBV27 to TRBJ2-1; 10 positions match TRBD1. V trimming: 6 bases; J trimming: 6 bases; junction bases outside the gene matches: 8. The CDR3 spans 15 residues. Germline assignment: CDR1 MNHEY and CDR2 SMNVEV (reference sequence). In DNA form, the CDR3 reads TGTGCCAGCAGAACCGGACAGGGGGGCATCAATGAGCAGTTCTTC. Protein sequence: CASRTGQGGINEQFF.

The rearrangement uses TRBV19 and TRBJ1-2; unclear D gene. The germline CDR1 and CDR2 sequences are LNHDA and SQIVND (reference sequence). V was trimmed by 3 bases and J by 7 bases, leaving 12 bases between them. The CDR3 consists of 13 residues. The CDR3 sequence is CASSIIREGGYTF. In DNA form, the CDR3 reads TGTGCCAGTAGTATCATCCGGGAAGGTGGCTACACCTTC.

This CDR3 reads CASSIETDTQYF. CDR3 sequence (DNA): TGCGCCAGCAGCATCGAGACAGATACGCAGTATTTT. This chain joins TRBV5-1 and TRBJ2-3; D is undetermined. The V end was cut by 4 bases, the J end by 3 bases, with 6 bases between. Germline CDR1 reads SGHRS; CDR2 reads YFSETQ. The CDR3 spans 12 residues.

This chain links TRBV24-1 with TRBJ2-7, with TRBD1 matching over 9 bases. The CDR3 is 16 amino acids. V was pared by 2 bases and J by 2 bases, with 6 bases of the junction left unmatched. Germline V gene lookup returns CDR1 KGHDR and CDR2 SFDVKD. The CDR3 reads CATSDSTGGATYEQYF. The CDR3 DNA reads TGTGCCACCAGTGATTCCACAGGGGGCGCAACCTACGAGCAGTACTTC.

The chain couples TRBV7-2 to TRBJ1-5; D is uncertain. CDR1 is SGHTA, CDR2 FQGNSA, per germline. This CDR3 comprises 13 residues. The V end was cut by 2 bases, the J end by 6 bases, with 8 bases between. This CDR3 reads CASSLLTSQPQHF. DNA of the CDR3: TGTGCCAGCAGCTTATTAACCAGTCAGCCCCAGCATTTT.

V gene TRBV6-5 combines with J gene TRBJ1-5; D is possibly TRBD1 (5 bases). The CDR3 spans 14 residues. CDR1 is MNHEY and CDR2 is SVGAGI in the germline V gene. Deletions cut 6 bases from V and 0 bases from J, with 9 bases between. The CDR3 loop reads CASSPDISNQPQHF. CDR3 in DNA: TGTGCCAGCAGCCCGGACATTAGCAATCAGCCCCAGCATTTT.

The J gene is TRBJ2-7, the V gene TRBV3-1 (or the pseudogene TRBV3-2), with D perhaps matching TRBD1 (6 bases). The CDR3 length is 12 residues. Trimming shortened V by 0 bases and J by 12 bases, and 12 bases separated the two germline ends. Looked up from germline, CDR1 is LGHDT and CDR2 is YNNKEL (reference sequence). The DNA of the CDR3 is TGTGCCAGCAGCCAAGATCAACAGGGCAGGTACTTC. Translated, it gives CASSQDQQGRYF.

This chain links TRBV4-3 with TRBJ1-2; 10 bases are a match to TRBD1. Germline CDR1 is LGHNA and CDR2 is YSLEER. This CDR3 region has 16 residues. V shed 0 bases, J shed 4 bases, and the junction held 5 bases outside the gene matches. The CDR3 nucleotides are TGCGCCAGCAGCCAAGATGGGACAGGGGCCATCTATGGCTACACCTTC. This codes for CASSQDGTGAIYGYTF.

CDR3 sequence reads: CASSLRTGPNNSPLHF. CDR3 DNA: TGTGCCAGCAGCCTACGGACAGGGCCAAATAATTCACCCCTCCACTTT. The chain has TRBV3-1 (or the pseudogene TRBV3-2) and TRBJ1-6; 8 bases line up with TRBD1. The V gene's germline CDR1 is LGHDT and CDR2 YNNKEL (reference sequence). Trimming cost V 4 bases and J 5 bases; bases outside gene matches: 7. This CDR3 has 16 residues.

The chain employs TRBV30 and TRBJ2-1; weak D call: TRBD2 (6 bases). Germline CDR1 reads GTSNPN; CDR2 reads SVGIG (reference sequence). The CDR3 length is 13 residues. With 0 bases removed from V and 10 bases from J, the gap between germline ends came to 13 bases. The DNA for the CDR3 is TGTGCCTGGAGTGTGGGCGGGGCACGGGAGCAGTTCTTC. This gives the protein CAWSVGGAREQFF.

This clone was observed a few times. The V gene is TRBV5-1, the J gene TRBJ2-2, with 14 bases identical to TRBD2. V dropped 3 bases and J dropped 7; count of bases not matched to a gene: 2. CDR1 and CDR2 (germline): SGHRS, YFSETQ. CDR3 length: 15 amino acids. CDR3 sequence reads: CASSSGLAGDGELFF. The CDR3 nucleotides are TGCGCCAGCAGCTCGGGACTAGCGGGAGACGGGGAGCTGTTTTTT.

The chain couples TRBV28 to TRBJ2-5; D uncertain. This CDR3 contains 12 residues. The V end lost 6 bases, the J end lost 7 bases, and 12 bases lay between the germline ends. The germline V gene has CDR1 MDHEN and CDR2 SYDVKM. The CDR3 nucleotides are TGTGCCAGCAGCCCCTCCCCGCGGACCCAGTACTTC. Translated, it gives CASSPSPRTQYF.